The subject of this entry is one T cell receptor beta chain. Germline lookup yields CDR1 DFQATT and CDR2 SNEGSKA (reference sequence). The CDR3 length is 11 residues. V was shortened by 7 bases and J by 3 bases, with 9 bases between the two germline ends. The sample comes from a study of blood T cell repertoires in COVID-19. The overall study: Whether acute or convalescent, the COVID-19 samples came from the United States, Italy and Spain. PBMCs, B-cell-depleted T cells, or T cells were the source of the cDNA or gDNA that made up the material.

In the authors' methods: Counts of nucleated cells, estimated from reference gene primer amplification, were obtained. The protocol was immunoSEQ multiplex PCR, while the TCRdb copy is restricted to in-frame clones and leaves out a portion. That table is the source of V, J and clone size, and D and trimming were worked out from the DNA. In the table there are some 200,000 clones, more than 75% of which are singletons. Input material: peripheral blood. The chain has TRBV20-1 and TRBJ1-2; D gene unclear. This sequence originates from a man in his forties or fifties with active or convalescent COVID-19. The CDR3 region has the DNA TGCAGTGTACCGGGGTACTATGGCTACACCTTC. It codes for CSVPGYYGYTF.